These T cell receptor beta chains were read from a single sample in a study of cytomegalovirus exposure and HLA in healthy donors. Clones were sequenced by immunoSEQ multiplex PCR, and TCRdb holds only the in-frame ones, with some missing. The data contain about 260,000 clones, 90% of them singletons. Sequencing was done on a sample of PBMCs. The source is a woman aged 25-40 years in good health and CMV-seronegative. Each CDR3 is given without its conserved first and last residue. The D gene is left open where the match is weak.

TRBV23-1	10	.	TRBJ2-7	ARTGESYEQY
TRBV7-2	14	TRBD1	TRBJ2-7	ASSPARDRGSYEQY
TRBV12-1	12	.	TRBJ2-7	ASSKDRAGYEQY
TRBV7-9	13	.	TRBJ2-7	ASSLEGFKIYEQY
TRBV5-6	11	.	TRBJ1-2	ASSLANQNGYT
TRBV5-1	11	.	TRBJ2-7	ASSLESADEQY
TRBV28	16	TRBD2	TRBJ2-3	ASSLFTLAGSLTDTQY
TRBV6-5	14	.	TRBJ1-1	ASSYSAAAFRTEAF
TRBV10-3	13	TRBD2	TRBJ2-7	AISESGRAIYEQY
TRBV27	13	.	TRBJ2-1	ASSISPSSYNEQF
TRBV9	13	TRBD1	TRBJ2-3	ASKLGTGSTDTQY
TRBV29-1	10	.	TRBJ2-5	SVEDQARAQY
TRBV7-6	14	.	TRBJ2-2	ASSPPGGTFTGELF
TRBV5-4	12	.	TRBJ1-2	ASTPTQGAYGYT
TRBV4-3	15	TRBD2	TRBJ2-1	ASSQDRHSGKYNEQF
TRBV18	13	TRBD2	TRBJ2-7	ASSPGGRVSYEQY
TRBV27	15	.	TRBJ2-5	ASSPLPPAGIGETQY
TRBV4-3	17	TRBD2	TRBJ2-2	ASSQDIPGLAGSTGELF
TRBV7-8	12	.	TRBJ2-3	ASSLASDWDTQY
TRBV5-1	15	.	TRBJ1-1	ASSLAKRTPPVPEAF
TRBV2	12	.	TRBJ2-1	ASSGNGAHNEQF
TRBV13	13	.	TRBJ2-3	ASSPRDSRGDTQY
TRBV30	13	.	TRBJ2-5	AWSVGAGLQETQY